This T cell receptor (beta chain) derives from a study of blood T cell repertoires in COVID-19 (dated by TCRdb to 2020 to 2021). Describing the broader study: Collaborator samples came from the United States, Italy and Spain and covered acute and convalescent phases of COVID-19. The prospective study material was composed of cDNA or gDNA derived from T cells, B-cell-depleted T cells, or PBMCs. Samples were obtained from the ongoing ImmuneRACE study (first 160 participants) and from over a thousand subjects provided by 6 global collaborators. Subjects who had been exposed to COVID-19, were actively infected with it, or had recovered from it provided the deeply sampled blood TCRbeta repertoires that made up the dataset. The repertoires were released in a freely available public database intended as a resource for research on the immune response to SARS-CoV-2. Where available, HLA class I and class II types were obtained from metadata supplied by the sample provider rather than from assay-based typing. Sample metadata almost always included a de-identified subject ID, COVID-19 status, age in years and sex.

A distance of 14 bases separates the germline ends of V and J, which lose 5 bases and 4 bases respectively. Sequences SGHAT (CDR1) and FQNNGV (CDR2) are obtained from the germline V gene. CDR3 length: 14 amino acids, cysteine to phenylalanine. Only the CDR3 portion is preserved as DNA: 42 bases, with reading frame beginning at the first base. TCRbeta CDR3 regions were amplified from genomic DNA using the immunoSEQ Assay, a bias-controlled multiplex PCR. In the authors' own workflow: The number of nucleated cells in each sample was estimated from the amplification of reference gene primers within the assay. To quantify the absolute abundance of each unique TCRbeta CDR3 rearrangement, sequence reads were collapsed and filtered. Productive Simpson clonality was computed per sample as the square root of Simpson's diversity index over productive rearrangements. TCRdb provides this immuneACCESS table in a form limited to in-frame rearrangements. Some clones are lacking; in checked studies, under half of them reflect an unresolved V gene, and why the rest are absent is not known. For V, J and clone size, that table is used; D and trimming come from the DNA. In this sample the table shows some 130,000 clones, around 88% of which occur a single time. 15% to 20% of the sample is in the top ten clones.

Another Seattle source contributed samples from volunteer blood donors who had recovered from COVID-19. Whole blood was collected in K2EDTA tubes by collaborating institutions according to the institutions' own protocols. For TCRbeta analysis, collaborator samples were shipped as frozen whole blood, as isolated PBMCs, or as DNA extracted from either sample type. On this clone itself: Its antigen remains undetermined. Nothing much larger sits one base from this clone, and base qualities are not available.

Study-wide findings and limitations: Clinical and demographic metadata were provided uncurated, with the amount varying by source and participant.

Sequenced material: peripheral blood. The clonotype was recovered from a woman in her forties or fifties who had recovered from COVID-19. Recombination linked TRBV11-2 to TRBJ2-5; the D segment could be TRBD2, given 7 matching bases. The CDR3 protein is CASSRSGGPETQYF. The nucleotides are TGTGCCAGCAGCCGGTCGGGGGGCCCAGAGACCCAGTACTTC.